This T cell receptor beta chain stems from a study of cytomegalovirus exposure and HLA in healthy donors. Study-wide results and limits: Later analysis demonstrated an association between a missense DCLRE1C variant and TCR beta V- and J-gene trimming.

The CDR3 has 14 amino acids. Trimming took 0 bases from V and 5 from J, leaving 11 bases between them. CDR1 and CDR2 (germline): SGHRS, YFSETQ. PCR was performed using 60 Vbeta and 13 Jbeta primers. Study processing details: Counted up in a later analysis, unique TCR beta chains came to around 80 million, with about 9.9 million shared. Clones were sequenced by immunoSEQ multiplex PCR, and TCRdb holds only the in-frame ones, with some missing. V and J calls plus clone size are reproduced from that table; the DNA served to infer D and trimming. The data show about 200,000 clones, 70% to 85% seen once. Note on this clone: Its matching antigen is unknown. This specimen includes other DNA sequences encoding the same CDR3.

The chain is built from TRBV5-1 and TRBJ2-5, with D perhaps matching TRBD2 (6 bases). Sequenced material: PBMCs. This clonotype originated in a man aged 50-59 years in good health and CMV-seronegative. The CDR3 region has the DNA TGCGCCAGCAGCTTGGGCGGAGGAGGGGAGACCCAGTACTTC. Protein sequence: CASSLGGGGETQYF.